The 24 T cell receptor beta chains presented below share a single source sample, sequenced in a study of cytomegalovirus exposure and HLA in healthy donors. PCR employed 60 Vbeta and 13 Jbeta primers. This table comes from immunoSEQ multiplex PCR, and its TCRdb copy is limited to in-frame clones, with some not included. The top ten hold roughly 9.3% of the sample, which has 95,000 to 150,000 clones, 75% to 85% seen once. Source material: PBMCs. All receptors come from a woman between 50 and 59 years old in good health and CMV-seropositive.

The chain employs TRBV5-1 and TRBJ2-5, with a possible D match to TRBD2 (7 bases). CDR3 length: 13 residues. Trimming shortened V by 4 bases and J by 5 bases, and 12 bases separated the two germline ends. Looked up from germline, CDR1 is SGHRS and CDR2 is YFSETQ. The CDR3 spells CASSQGRAETQYF. CDR3 in DNA: TGCGCCAGCAGCCAGGGGAGGGCTGAGACCCAGTACTTC.

This chain connects TRBV29-1 to TRBJ2-7, with D maybe TRBD1 (6 bases). This CDR3 is built from 13 residues. Germline CDR1 reads SQVTM; CDR2 reads ANQGSEA. Between the trimmed V and J ends, which lost 4 bases and 0 bases, there was a span of 10 bases. CDR3 sequence: CSVAPDSSYEQYF. CDR3 bases: TGCAGCGTTGCGCCGGACAGCTCCTACGAGCAGTACTTC.

J is TRBJ1-1 and V is TRBV2; D is unresolved. Germline CDR1 and CDR2: SNHLY and FYNNEI. V lost 9 bases, J lost 7 bases, and 12 bases lay in between. CDR3 length: 11 residues. The CDR3 bases are TGTGCCAGTCGGGTCCTCCGTGAAGCTTTCTTT. Its protein is CASRVLREAFF.

The chain employs TRBV12-5 and TRBJ2-6; tentatively, D is TRBD1 (5 bases). Germline V gives CDR1 LGHNT, CDR2 FRNRAP. This CDR3 spans 16 amino acids. The V and J ends lost 6 bases and 4 bases respectively, with 16 bases between them. The CDR3 loop is CASGPDGAAGANVLTF. Here the CDR3 DNA reads TGTGCTAGTGGACCAGATGGGGCGGCAGGGGCCAACGTCCTGACTTTC.

V gene TRBV7-9 combines with J gene TRBJ2-1, with D possibly being TRBD2 (7 bases). The CDR3 is 14 amino acids. Germline CDR1 SEHNR, CDR2 FQNEAQ (reference sequence). With 4 bases removed from V and 8 bases from J, the gap between germline ends came to 15 bases. For the CDR3, the DNA is TGTGCCAGCAGCTCGCTCACAGGGAGGGATGAGCAGTTCTTC. Translation gives CASSSLTGRDEQFF.

The chain couples TRBV9 to TRBJ2-2, with D possibly being TRBD2 (6 bases). This CDR3 contains 16 residues. V was pared by 0 bases and J by 1 base, with 10 bases between. The germline V gene encodes CDR1 SGDLS and CDR2 YYNGEE. This chain's CDR3 is CASSVGPGRNTGELFF. The CDR3, as DNA: TGTGCCAGCAGCGTAGGGCCCGGGAGGAACACCGGGGAGCTGTTTTTT.

This clone was observed a handful of times. This sequence joins TRBV5-5 and TRBJ2-2, with TRBD2 matching 8 bases. The length of the CDR3 is 15 residues. V gave up 6 bases and J gave up 1 base; unmatched junction bases: 5. In germline, CDR1 is SGHKS, CDR2 YYEKEE (reference sequence). CDR3 loop: CASIQSGGNTGELFF. The CDR3 bases are TGTGCCAGCATCCAGAGCGGGGGGAACACCGGGGAGCTGTTTTTT.

V is TRBV7-6 and J is TRBJ2-2, with D perhaps TRBD2 (5 bases). Germline V lookup: CDR1 SGHVS, CDR2 FNYEAQ. The CDR3 consists of 14 residues. V dropped 8 bases and J dropped 3 bases, with 13 bases sitting between them. The CDR3 DNA reads as TGTGCCAGCTGCCTCACCGGGGACACCGGGGAGCTGTTTTTT. It encodes CASCLTGDTGELFF.

The CDR3 spells CASSEASQAKGYTF. The CDR3 coding sequence is TGTGCCAGCAGTGAAGCGTCCCAGGCTAAAGGCTACACCTTC. The V call is TRBV2, the J call TRBJ1-2; D not resolved. This CDR3 comprises 14 residues. From germline, CDR1 is SNHLY and CDR2 FYNNEI. V shed 0 bases and J shed 8 bases, with 13 bases lying between them.

The V call is TRBV2, the J call TRBJ1-3; 8 nucleotides line up with TRBD1. CDR1 is SNHLY and CDR2 is FYNNEI in the germline V gene. The CDR3 is 18 residues long. With V trimmed by 5 bases and J by 4 bases, 16 bases remained unmatched. The CDR3 nucleotides are TGTGCCAGCAGTAGGACGCGCCCGACAGGGGTACTGGGAAACACCATATATTTT. Translated, it gives CASSRTRPTGVLGNTIYF.

The chain links TRBV4-3 to TRBJ2-2, with 7 positions matching TRBD2. Trimming at V came to 3 bases and at J to 3 bases, leaving 7 bases not matched to a gene. The CDR3 has 16 amino acids. Germline CDR1 is LGHNA and CDR2 is YSLEER. The CDR3 protein is CASSQGGDYHTGELFF. The CDR3 nucleotides read TGCGCCAGCAGCCAGGGGGGGGACTACCACACCGGGGAGCTGTTTTTT.

In this sample, this clone turned up a few times. The rearrangement links TRBV4-2 to TRBJ2-3; D remains unclear. With 1 base removed from V and 4 bases from J, the gap between germline ends came to 12 bases. CDR1 and CDR2 from the germline V gene are LGHNA and YNFKEQ. The CDR3 covers 15 residues. The DNA of the CDR3 is TGTGCCAGCAGCCAAGTCCCCCTAGACCCAGATACGCAGTATTTT. Amino acids: CASSQVPLDPDTQYF.

This sequence joins TRBV5-1 and TRBJ2-7; 7 bases are a match to TRBD2. CDR1 SGHRS and CDR2 YFSETQ come from the germline V gene. This CDR3 comprises 16 residues. Trimming removed 0 bases from V and 2 bases from J; junction bases left unmatched: 8. CDR3 region: CASSLVVTSVTYEQYF. CDR3 coding DNA: TGCGCCAGCAGCTTGGTAGTAACTAGCGTTACCTACGAGCAGTACTTC. Filled out from reference TRBV5-1 and TRBJ2-7, the complete variable domain reads KAGVTQTPRYLIKTRGQQVTLSCSPISGHRSVSWYQQTPGQGLQFLFEYFSETQRNKGNFPGRFSGRQFSNSRSEMNVSTLELGDSALYLCASSLVVTSVTYEQYFGPGTRLTVT.

The chain uses TRBV18 and TRBJ1-4, with D unresolved. V dropped 3 bases and J dropped 1 base, with 6 bases sitting between them. This CDR3 has 14 residues. Germline V gene sequence: CDR1 KGHSH, CDR2 LQKENI. Written as DNA, the CDR3 is TGTGCCAGCTCACCGGCAGGAACTAATGAAAAACTGTTTTTT. Protein: CASSPAGTNEKLFF.

This chain joins TRBV27 and TRBJ2-1; 8 bases agree with TRBD2. V dropped 5 bases and J dropped 0; count of bases not matched to a gene: 9. Germline-derived CDR1 and CDR2 are MNHEY and SMNVEV (reference sequence). This CDR3 comprises 17 residues. CDR3 DNA sequence: TGTGCCAGCAGTAAAGGCCGACTAGCGCCCTCCTACAATGAGCAGTTCTTC. Its translation: CASSKGRLAPSYNEQFF.

This clone was seen a handful of times. The chain combines TRBV9 with TRBJ2-1; 9 bases are a match to TRBD2. V trimming: 2 bases; J trimming: 5 bases; junction bases outside the gene matches: 8. Germline CDR1 is SGDLS and CDR2 is YYNGEE. This CDR3 is built from 16 residues. The CDR3 reads CASSVGLAGTHNEQFF. The DNA of the CDR3 is TGTGCCAGCAGCGTCGGGCTAGCGGGAACTCACAATGAGCAGTTCTTC.

This CDR3 is CAWSLRQGRKNSPLHF. The DNA for the CDR3 is TGTGCCTGGAGTCTAAGACAGGGGAGGAAAAATTCACCCCTCCACTTT. The genes are TRBV30 and TRBJ1-6, with 8 bases identical to TRBD1. Germline V gene lookup returns CDR1 GTSNPN and CDR2 SVGIG (reference sequence). After removal of 2 bases from V and 7 bases from J, the junction contained 10 bases not matched to a gene. The CDR3 covers 16 residues.

The chain has TRBV9 and TRBJ2-3; D is possibly TRBD2 (7 bases). Trimming left V 3 bases short and J 5 bases short, with 16 bases between. The CDR3 has 15 residues. From germline, CDR1 is SGDLS and CDR2 YYNGEE. The CDR3 here is CASSATGGGGDTQYF. DNA of the CDR3: TGTGCCAGCAGCGCGACAGGCGGGGGAGGAGATACGCAGTATTTT. Variable domain in full (rest from reference TRBV9 and TRBJ2-3): DSGVTQTPKHLITATGQRVTLRCSPRSGDLSVYWYQQSLDQGLQFLIQYYNGEERAKGNILERFSAQQFPDLHSELNLSSLELGDSALYFCASSATGGGGDTQYFGPGTRLTVL.

The J gene is TRBJ2-1, the V gene TRBV30; D remains ambiguous. Between the trimmed V and J ends, which lost 8 bases and 6 bases, there was a span of 11 bases. The CDR3 is 11 amino acids. Germline V gene sequence: CDR1 GTSNPN, CDR2 SVGIG (reference sequence). The CDR3 region has the DNA TGTGCCCATGCGGTTTTCAATGAGCAGTTCTTC. Translated, it gives CAHAVFNEQFF.

The V and J genes are TRBV25-1 and TRBJ1-2; 9 nucleotides agree with TRBD1. This CDR3 has 13 residues. The junction had 3 bases not matched to a gene; V was cut back by 6 bases and J by 4 bases. Germline values: CDR1 MGHDK, CDR2 SYGVNS. Here the CDR3 reads CASRSGQGYGYTF. For the CDR3, the DNA is TGTGCCAGCAGGTCGGGACAGGGCTATGGCTACACCTTC.

The chain employs TRBV7-2 and TRBJ2-5; D not resolved. Germline-derived CDR1 and CDR2 are SGHTA and FQGNSA. V was cut by 0 bases and J by 4 bases, with 6 bases left in between. The CDR3 is 13 residues long. The CDR3 DNA reads TGTGCCAGCAGCTTAGCGAGAGGAGAGACCCAGTACTTC. Its translation is CASSLARGETQYF.

V gene TRBV5-1 combines with J gene TRBJ2-7; weak D call: TRBD1 (6 bases). Germline V gene data show CDR1 as SGHRS and CDR2 as YFSETQ. The CDR3 covers 15 residues. Trimming stripped 4 bases from V and 0 bases from J, with 14 bases between. This CDR3 reads CASSRDRPSSYEQYF. The CDR3 DNA reads as TGCGCCAGCAGCCGTGACAGGCCCAGCTCCTACGAGCAGTACTTC.

A few counts support this clone. In DNA, the CDR3 is TGTGCCAGCATCCGGAGAGGGTTTCTTGGTGAGCAGTTCTTC. Protein sequence: CASIRRGFLGEQFF. This chain uses TRBV5-6 with TRBJ2-1; TRBD2 might be the D (5 bases). Germline assignment: CDR1 SGHDT and CDR2 YYEEEE. This CDR3 has 14 residues. Deletions cut 6 bases from V and 9 bases from J, with 19 bases between.

The chain carries TRBV2 and TRBJ2-7; no reliable D call. The CDR3 runs to 12 residues. CDR1 is SNHLY and CDR2 is FYNNEI in the germline V gene. Trimming took 10 bases from V and 3 from J, leaving 13 bases between them. The CDR3 loop is CANSGLFYEQYF. The CDR3 DNA sequence: TGTGCCAACTCCGGGTTATTCTACGAGCAGTACTTC.